The 17 T cell receptor beta chains below all came from one sample that was sequenced in a study of blood T cell repertoires in COVID-19. Libraries were prepared by immunoSEQ multiplex PCR; TCRdb keeps only in-frame clonotypes and omits some of them. This sample has over 200,000 clones, with about nine tenths found just once. The material sequenced was peripheral blood. The receptors originated from a man in his forties who had recovered from COVID-19.

This clone was observed a few times. The chain has TRBV10-2 and TRBJ1-5, with D uncertain. With 1 base removed from V and 0 bases from J, the gap between germline ends came to 10 bases. The CDR3 loop spans 16 amino acids. Germline CDR1 WSHSY, CDR2 SAAADI. CDR3: CASSEWAGNSNQPQHF. The CDR3 nucleotides are TGCGCCAGCAGTGAGTGGGCAGGTAATAGCAATCAGCCCCAGCATTTT.

V usage is TRBV7-8 and J usage is TRBJ2-7; 10 bases agree with TRBD1. J was trimmed by 3 bases and V by 5 bases; bases with no gene match: 4. The CDR3 spans 14 residues. CDR1 and CDR2 from the germline V gene are SGHVS and FQNEAQ. The CDR3 bases are TGTGCCAGCAGCCCCGGGACAGGGGTCTACGAGCAGTACTTC. Protein product: CASSPGTGVYEQYF.

V gene TRBV6-4 combines with J gene TRBJ2-2; 9 positions agree with TRBD1. After removal of 6 bases from V and 7 bases from J, the junction contained 6 bases not matched to a gene. The CDR3 is made up of 14 amino acids. CDR1 is MRHNA and CDR2 is SNTAGT in the germline V gene. The CDR3 spells CASRNRGQVGELFF. For the CDR3, the DNA is TGTGCCAGCAGGAACAGGGGGCAGGTCGGGGAGCTGTTTTTT.

The V gene is TRBV5-1, the J gene TRBJ2-1; possibly TRBD2 for D (6 bases). Trimming took off 0 bases at V and 10 bases at J, with 11 bases between the two ends. Germline-derived CDR1 and CDR2 are SGHRS and YFSETQ. This CDR3 comprises 13 residues. Written as DNA, the CDR3 is TGCGCCAGCAGCTTGGGAGCGGGTTCCGAGCAGTTCTTC. The encoded protein is CASSLGAGSEQFF.

The chain carries TRBV7-7 and TRBJ2-5; possible D gene TRBD2, 5 bases. CDR1 and CDR2 (germline): SSHAT, FNYEAQ (reference sequence). CDR3 size: 15 residues. V was clipped by 5 bases and J by 5 bases, with 18 bases between them. The CDR3 sequence is CASSPLGSGIETQYF. The CDR3 DNA follows: TGTGCCAGCAGCCCCCTGGGCAGCGGTATTGAGACCCAGTACTTC.

The chain has TRBV15 and TRBJ2-5; 11 bases align to TRBD2. Unmatched junction bases numbered 6, after V lost 4 bases and J lost 2 bases. Germline loops: CDR1 LNHNV, CDR2 YYDKDF (reference sequence). There are 16 residues in the CDR3. The CDR3 DNA reads as TGTGCCACCAGCAAGTCACTAGCGGGGGCTCAAGAGACCCAGTACTTC. Translation: CATSKSLAGAQETQYF.

The V call is TRBV2, the J call TRBJ2-4; 7 bases are a match to TRBD2. CDR3 length equals 18 residues. With 7 bases clipped from V and 2 bases from J, the junction kept 17 bases outside the gene matches. Germline CDR1 reads SNHLY; CDR2 reads FYNNEI. CDR3 sequence reads: CASKYPKAGVRTKNIQYF. The DNA for the CDR3 is TGTGCCAGCAAGTACCCGAAGGCGGGAGTACGGACCAAAAACATTCAGTACTTC. Using reference TRBV2 and TRBJ2-4 for the parts outside the CDR3, the full variable domain is EPEVTQTPSHQVTQMGQEVILRCVPISNHLYFYWYRQILGQKVEFLVSFYNNEISEKSEIFDDQFSVERPDGSNFTLKIRSTKLEDSAMYFCASKYPKAGVRTKNIQYFGAGTRLSVL.

The V and J genes are TRBV11-2 and TRBJ1-1; TRBD1 might be the D (5 bases). The CDR3 loop spans 16 amino acids. V was shortened by 4 bases and J by 3 bases, with 18 bases between the two germline ends. Per the germline V gene, CDR1 is SGHAT and CDR2 is FQNNGV. For the CDR3, the DNA is TGTGCCAGCAGCTATGGGACTAACAGATGGGACACTGAAGCTTTCTTT. It is translated as CASSYGTNRWDTEAFF.

The gene calls are TRBV7-2 and TRBJ2-7; 8 bases align to TRBD1. Germline V CDR1 and CDR2: SGHTA, FQGNSA. The CDR3 sequence is 14 residues long. The V gene end was trimmed by 0 bases and the J gene end by 3 bases; junction bases not matched to a gene: 1. The CDR3 DNA is TGTGCCAGCAGCTTAGCGGACAGGGACTACGAGCAGTACTTC. Its translation is CASSLADRDYEQYF.

The sample holds one count of this clone. V usage is TRBV27 and J usage is TRBJ1-5; 8 bases agree with TRBD1. This CDR3 contains 15 residues. V lost 0 bases to trimming and J lost 7 bases; unmatched junction nucleotides: 5. Germline CDR1 MNHEY, CDR2 SMNVEV (reference sequence). The DNA of the CDR3 is TGTGCCAGCAGTTTATCTCGGACAGGGCACCAGCCCCAGCATTTT. It encodes CASSLSRTGHQPQHF.

This clone was recorded many times. This chain uses TRBV9 with TRBJ2-5; 8 nucleotides line up with TRBD1. Germline values: CDR1 SGDLS, CDR2 YYNGEE. V lost 6 bases and J lost 4; bases outside the gene matches: 8. There are 14 residues in the CDR3. The DNA for the CDR3 is TGTGCCAGCACGACAGGGGCGTCGGGAGAGACCCAGTACTTC. Amino acids: CASTTGASGETQYF.

The CDR3, as DNA: TGTGCCAGCAGCAGTGCAGGGGCCACTGAAGCTTTCTTT. Amino acids: CASSSAGATEAFF. The V gene is TRBV7-9, the J gene TRBJ1-1; possibly TRBD1 for D (6 bases). There are 13 residues in the CDR3. Germline loops: CDR1 SEHNR, CDR2 FQNEAQ (reference sequence). Deletions cut 5 bases from V and 4 bases from J, with 11 bases between.

This rearrangement joins TRBV6-5 to TRBJ1-3; 7 nucleotides agree with TRBD1. The germline CDR1 and CDR2 sequences are MNHEY and SVGAGI. Unmatched junction bases numbered 10, after V lost 5 bases and J lost 9 bases. This CDR3 comprises 14 residues. The CDR3 DNA sequence: TGTGCCAGCAGTCCGGACAGGAATTCTGGCACCATATATTTT. Protein product: CASSPDRNSGTIYF.

V gene TRBV7-9 combines with J gene TRBJ2-1, with TRBD1 matching over 11 bases. The junction had 12 bases not matched to a gene; V was cut back by 1 base and J by 4 bases. The CDR3 length is 19 residues. In germline, CDR1 is SEHNR, CDR2 FQNEAQ (reference sequence). The CDR3 loop is CASSLGHRTGGIKYNEQFF. DNA for the CDR3: TGTGCCAGCAGCTTAGGGCATCGGACAGGGGGCATTAAATACAATGAGCAGTTCTTC.

This chain joins TRBV5-6 and TRBJ2-2, with 9 nucleotides matching TRBD2. After removal of 5 bases from V and 2 bases from J, the junction contained 4 bases not matched to a gene. The CDR3 consists of 15 residues. Germline V gene lookup returns CDR1 SGHDT and CDR2 YYEEEE. The CDR3 DNA sequence: TGTGCCAGCAGGCGGGGGGGTGAAAACACCGGGGAGCTGTTTTTT. Translation: CASRRGGENTGELFF.

The sample holds a few counts of this clone. The chain recombines TRBV7-9 with TRBJ1-2, with 9 bases matching TRBD1. The germline gives CDR1 SEHNR, CDR2 FQNEAQ (reference sequence). J gave up 5 bases and V 1 base, and 11 bases lay outside the gene matches. The CDR3 contains 17 residues. The CDR3 coding sequence is TGTGCCAGCAGCTTAGTTCCCGCGACCGGGACAGGGTATGGCTACACCTTC. It translates to CASSLVPATGTGYGYTF.

V is TRBV7-2 and J is TRBJ2-1, with TRBD1 identical over 7 bases. Germline V CDR1 and CDR2: SGHTA, FQGNSA. With 5 bases clipped from V and 5 bases from J, the junction kept 9 bases outside the gene matches. The length of the CDR3 is 15 residues. CDR3 protein: CASSRGQDFNNEQFF. The CDR3 DNA reads TGTGCCAGCAGCCGTGGACAGGACTTCAACAATGAGCAGTTCTTC.